The 4 T cell receptor beta chains below were found in one sample sequenced in a study of healthy donors' naive CD4 and CD8 T cells. A linear amplification protocol produced the TCR libraries from roughly 550 ng of total RNA. One entry per CDR3 protein results from TCRdb running MiXCR on the reads. The sample carries approximately 180,000 distinct CDR3 sequences, around 74% recorded once. Sequenced: naive CD4+ and CD8+ T cells sorted from blood, pooled from several donors. The source of these receptors is a pool of human donors in good health; the sample pools cells from several healthy donors.

About this clonotype itself: At one end the junction does not follow the germline gene, possibly because of a read error. This chain joins TRBV29-1 and TRBJ2-5, with D perhaps matching TRBD1 or TRBD2 (5 bases each). Germline lookup yields CDR1 SQVTM and CDR2 ANQGSEA. The CDR3 totals 12 residues. Written as DNA, the CDR3 is TGCAGCGTGAGGGGAGCTCAAGGGACCCAGTACTTC. Its translation: CSVRGAQGTQYF. Full variable domain (missing parts from reference TRBV29-1 and TRBJ2-5): SAVISQKPSRDICQRGTSLTIQCQVDSQVTMMFWYRQQPGQSLTLIATANQGSEATYESGFVIDKFPISRPNLTFSTLTVSNMSPEDSSIYLCSVRGAQGTQYFGPGTRLLVL.

This sequence joins TRBV12-3 or TRBV12-4 and TRBJ2-7; D might be TRBD1 or TRBD2, each matching 5 bases. This CDR3 has 15 amino acids. V was pared by 5 bases and J by 3 bases, with 17 bases between. DNA of the CDR3: TGTGCCAGCAGTCGAAGTGTAGGGACCGTCTACGAGCAGTACTTC. Translated, it gives CASSRSVGTVYEQYF.

This clonotype was recorded a few times. J is TRBJ2-2 and V is TRBV30; D is ambiguous. The CDR3 contains 13 residues. Germline loops: CDR1 GTSNPN, CDR2 SVGIG (reference sequence). The ends were cut back, 0 bases at V and 5 bases at J, with 7 bases in the middle. The CDR3 DNA reads as TGTGCCTGGAGTGTTGGTGGGACCGGGGAGCTGTTTTTT. Residues: CAWSVGGTGELFF. Complete variable domain (other parts from reference TRBV30 and TRBJ2-2): SQTIHQWPATLVQPVGSPLSLECTVEGTSNPNLYWYRQAAGRGLQLLFYSVGIGQISSEVPQNLSASRPQDRQFILSSKKLLLSDSGFYLCAWSVGGTGELFFGEGSRLTVL.

V gene TRBV6-1 combines with J gene TRBJ2-1, with TRBD1 identical over 8 bases. Germline CDR1 is MNHNS and CDR2 is SASEGT. J lost 8 bases, V lost 6 bases, and 18 bases had no gene match. The CDR3 consists of 17 residues. CDR3 sequence: CASSVPTRGLGRDEQFF. The CDR3 DNA is TGTGCCAGCAGCGTCCCGACCAGGGGGCTGGGTAGGGATGAGCAGTTCTTC.